Sequencing of this TCR beta chain was carried out in a study of cytomegalovirus exposure and HLA in healthy donors. CDR1 is MGHRA, CDR2 YSYEKL, per germline. This CDR3 is built from 16 residues. The V and J ends lost 3 bases and 5 bases, in that order; junction bases with no gene match: 9. Primers included in the PCR were 60 Vbeta and 13 Jbeta primers. Generated by immunoSEQ multiplex PCR, the TCRdb table keeps only in-frame clones and is missing some. The sample has about 79,000 clones; just over 70% are singletons. Source material: PBMCs. The rearrangement uses TRBV4-1 and TRBJ2-1; 8 nucleotides line up with TRBD2. This clonotype originated in a man in his 60s in good health and CMV-seronegative. Written as DNA, the CDR3 is TGCGCCAGCAGCCAGGGTCTAGCGGGTGTAGACAATGAGCAGTTCTTC. Translating gives CASSQGLAGVDNEQFF.